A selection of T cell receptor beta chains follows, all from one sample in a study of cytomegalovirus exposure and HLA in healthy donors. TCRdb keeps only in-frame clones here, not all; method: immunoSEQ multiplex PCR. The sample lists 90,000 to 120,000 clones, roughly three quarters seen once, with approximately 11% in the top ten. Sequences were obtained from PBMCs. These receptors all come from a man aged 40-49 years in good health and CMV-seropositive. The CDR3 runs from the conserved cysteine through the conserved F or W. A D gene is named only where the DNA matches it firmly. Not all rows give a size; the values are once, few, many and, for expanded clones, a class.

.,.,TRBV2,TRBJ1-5,CASGGGQNQPQHF,TGTGCCAGCGGCGGGGGGCAAAATCAGCCCCAGCATTTT
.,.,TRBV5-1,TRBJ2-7,CASSPSSYEQYF,TGCGCCAGCAGCCCCAGCTCCTACGAGCAGTACTTC
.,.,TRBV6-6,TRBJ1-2,CASSPLGGGETYGYTF,TGTGCCAGCAGCCCCCTCGGGGGAGGGGAAACGTATGGCTACACCTTC
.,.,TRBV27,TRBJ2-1,CASSLRAGEQFF,TGTGCCAGCAGTTTGAGGGCAGGTGAGCAGTTCTTC
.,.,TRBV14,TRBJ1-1,CASSPPRLKNTEAFF,TGTGCCAGCAGCCCCCCCCGACTTAAGAACACTGAAGCTTTCTTT
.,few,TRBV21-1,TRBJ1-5,CASSRHPGKVGNQPQHF,TGTGCCAGCAGCAGGCACCCAGGCAAAGTGGGCAATCAGCCCCAGCATTTT
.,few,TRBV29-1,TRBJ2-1,CSVKRDSSSYNEQFF,TGCAGCGTAAAAAGAGACAGCAGCTCCTACAATGAGCAGTTCTTC
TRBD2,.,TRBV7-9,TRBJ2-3,CASSAELAGGADTQYF,TGTGCCAGCAGCGCGGAATTAGCGGGAGGGGCAGATACGCAGTATTTT
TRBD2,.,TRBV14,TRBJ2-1,CASSQDPAGEQFF,TGTGCCAGCAGCCAAGATCCAGCGGGGGAGCAGTTCTTC
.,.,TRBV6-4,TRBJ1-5,CASSDSADTFSIQPQHF,TGTGCCAGCAGTGACTCTGCAGACACGTTTTCCATTCAGCCCCAGCATTTT
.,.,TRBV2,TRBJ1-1,CASSVDGRMNTEAFF,TGTGCCAGCAGTGTAGATGGGCGCATGAACACTGAAGCTTTCTTT
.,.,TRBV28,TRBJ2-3,CASSHPGSGLSTDTQYF,TGTGCCAGCAGCCACCCCGGGAGCGGGTTGAGCACAGATACGCAGTATTTT
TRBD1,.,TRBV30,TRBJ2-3,CAWLGGRGDTQYF,TGTGCCTGGTTAGGGGGCAGGGGGGATACGCAGTATTTT
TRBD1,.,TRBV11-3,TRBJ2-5,CASSSGQGETQYF,TGTGCCAGCAGCTCTGGACAGGGGGAGACCCAGTACTTC
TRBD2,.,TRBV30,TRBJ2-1,CAWTLGLAGVNEQFF,TGTGCCTGGACCCTAGGACTAGCGGGAGTCAATGAGCAGTTCTTC
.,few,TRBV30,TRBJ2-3,CAWSPADTQYF,TGTGCCTGGAGTCCGGCAGATACGCAGTATTTT
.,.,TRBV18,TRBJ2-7,CASSPVSGSYEQYF,TGTGCCAGCTCACCAGTTTCAGGTAGCTACGAGCAGTACTTC
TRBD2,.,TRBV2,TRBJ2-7,CASSDPGTSDDEQYF,TGTGCCAGCAGTGACCCCGGGACTAGCGACGACGAGCAGTACTTC
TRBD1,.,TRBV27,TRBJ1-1,CASSTGTGSLAFF,TGTGCCAGCAGTACCGGGACAGGGAGTTTGGCTTTCTTT
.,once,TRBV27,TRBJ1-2,CASRPRDILAGYTF,TGTGCCAGCAGACCCCGGGACATCCTCGCCGGCTACACCTTC
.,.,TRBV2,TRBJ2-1,CASLDDSSYNEQFF,TGTGCCAGCCTAGACGATAGCTCCTACAATGAGCAGTTCTTC
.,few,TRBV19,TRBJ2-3,CASSISAGSYTDTQYF,TGTGCCAGTAGTATCAGTGCGGGATCGTACACAGATACGCAGTATTTT
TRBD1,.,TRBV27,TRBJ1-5,CASSPLTGGNQPQHF,TGTGCCAGCAGTCCACTCACAGGGGGTAATCAGCCCCAGCATTTT
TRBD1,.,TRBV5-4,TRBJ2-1,CASSGQGDNEQFF,TGTGCCAGCAGCGGACAGGGGGACAATGAGCAGTTCTTC
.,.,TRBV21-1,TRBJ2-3,CASSKGSGQGPRSEDTDTQYF,TGTGCCAGCAGCAAAGGGTCCGGACAGGGGCCTAGGAGTGAGGACACAGATACGCAGTATTTT
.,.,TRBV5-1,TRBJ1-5,CASSSGPGRQPQHF,TGCGCCAGCAGCTCGGGCCCGGGAAGGCAGCCCCAGCATTTT
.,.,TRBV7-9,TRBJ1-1,CASSLPRTDTWNTEAFF,TGTGCCAGCAGCCTACCCCGGACGGACACATGGAACACTGAAGCTTTCTTT
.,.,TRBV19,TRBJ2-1,CASSVAGGHSPYNEQFF,TGTGCCAGTAGTGTCGCCGGGGGTCACTCCCCCTACAATGAGCAGTTCTTC
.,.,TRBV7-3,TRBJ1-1,CASSLSHGGKESF,TGTGCCAGCAGCTTAAGCCACGGTGGTAAGGAGTCCTTT
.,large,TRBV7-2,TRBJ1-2,CASSPRTREVVYGYTF,TGTGCCAGCAGCCCTAGGACACGGGAGGTGGTATATGGCTACACCTTC
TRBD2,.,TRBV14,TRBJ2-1,CASSQDRVGGTYNEQFF,TGTGCCAGCAGCCAAGATCGGGTGGGAGGGACCTACAATGAGCAGTTCTTC
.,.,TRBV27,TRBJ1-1,CASSFGRLNTEAFF,TGTGCCAGCAGTTTTGGCCGATTGAACACTGAAGCTTTCTTT
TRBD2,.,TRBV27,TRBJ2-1,CASTLAGENEQFF,TGTGCCAGCACCTTAGCGGGAGAGAATGAGCAGTTCTTC
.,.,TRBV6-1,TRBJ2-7,CASRAGRYEQYF,TGTGCCAGCAGGGCAGGCCGCTACGAGCAGTACTTC
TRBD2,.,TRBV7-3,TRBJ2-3,CASSLMAGAPTDTQYF,TGTGCCAGCAGCTTAATGGCGGGAGCCCCCACAGATACGCAGTATTTT
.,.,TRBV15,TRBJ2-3,CATSGARGTDTQYF,TGTGCCACCAGCGGAGCCAGGGGGACTGATACGCAGTATTTT
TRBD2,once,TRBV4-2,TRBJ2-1,CASSQARESFGEQFF,TGTGCCAGCAGCCAAGCGCGGGAGTCATTCGGTGAGCAGTTCTTC
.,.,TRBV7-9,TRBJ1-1,CSSSNQGGEAFF,TGTTCCAGCAGCAACCAAGGGGGTGAAGCTTTCTTT
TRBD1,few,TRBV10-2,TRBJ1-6,CASSWDRVNSPLHF,TGCGCCAGCAGTTGGGACAGGGTCAATTCACCCCTCCACTTT
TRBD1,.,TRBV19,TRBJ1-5,CASSLRTGEGQPQHF,TGTGCCAGTAGTCTCCGGACAGGGGAGGGTCAGCCCCAGCATTTT
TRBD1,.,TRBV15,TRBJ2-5,CATSRGTEPETQYF,TGTGCCACCAGCAGGGGGACAGAACCAGAGACCCAGTACTTC
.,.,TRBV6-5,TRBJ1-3,CASWGALSGNTIYF,TGTGCCAGCTGGGGAGCTCTCTCTGGAAACACCATATATTTT
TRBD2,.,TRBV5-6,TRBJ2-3,CASSLRLAGGTDTQYF,TGTGCCAGCAGCCTACGACTAGCGGGAGGCACAGATACGCAGTATTTT
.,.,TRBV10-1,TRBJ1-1,CASSESSLETEAFF,TGCGCCAGCAGTGAGTCGAGTTTAGAGACTGAAGCTTTCTTT
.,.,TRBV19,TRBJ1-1,CASSITTVNTEAFF,TGTGCCAGTAGTATAACCACGGTGAACACTGAAGCTTTCTTT
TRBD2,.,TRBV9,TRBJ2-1,CASSETSGAYNEQFF,TGTGCCAGCAGCGAGACTAGCGGGGCCTACAATGAGCAGTTCTTC
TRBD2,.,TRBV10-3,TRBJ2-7,CAISEYAGGGGEQYF,TGTGCCATCAGTGAGTATGCGGGAGGGGGCGGCGAGCAGTACTTC
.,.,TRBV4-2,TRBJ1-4,CASSPYLGGATNEKLFF,TGTGCCAGCAGCCCCTACCTGGGGGGTGCGACTAATGAAAAACTGTTTTTT
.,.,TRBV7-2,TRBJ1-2,CASSWVREPNYGYTF,TGTGCCAGCAGCTGGGTCCGGGAGCCGAACTATGGCTACACCTTC
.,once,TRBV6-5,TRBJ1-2,CASSQEVNYGYTF,TGTGCCAGCAGTCAGGAAGTTAACTATGGCTACACCTTC
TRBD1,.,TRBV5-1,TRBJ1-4,CASSLDWRGLTNEKLFF,TGCGCCAGCAGCTTGGATTGGAGGGGGCTAACTAATGAAAAACTGTTTTTT
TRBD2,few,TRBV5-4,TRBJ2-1,CASSLLGLAGNNEQFF,TGTGCCAGCAGCTTGCTGGGACTAGCGGGTAACAATGAGCAGTTCTTC